The entry below describes one TCR beta chain. This record belongs to a study of T cell clones after liver transplantation. TCRdb keeps only in-frame clones here, not all; method: immunoSEQ multiplex PCR. The table has some 80,000 clones, roughly 80% seen once. Unstimulated PBMCs were sorted into CD3+CD4+ and CD3+CD8+ populations. The ends lost 6 bases at V and 1 base at J; junction bases unmatched: 12. There are 16 residues in the CDR3. Germline values: CDR1 MDHEN, CDR2 SYDVKM. This TCR was sampled from a human patient who received a liver transplant. Part of the T cells may come from the graft donor. The chain links TRBV28 to TRBJ2-7; 7 positions agree with TRBD2. The sample in question was CD4+ T cells from blood, obtained 46 months after liver transplant. The CDR3 loop is CASSSYGGLLSYEQYF. The CDR3 DNA is TGTGCCAGCAGCTCCTATGGGGGACTACTATCCTACGAGCAGTACTTC.